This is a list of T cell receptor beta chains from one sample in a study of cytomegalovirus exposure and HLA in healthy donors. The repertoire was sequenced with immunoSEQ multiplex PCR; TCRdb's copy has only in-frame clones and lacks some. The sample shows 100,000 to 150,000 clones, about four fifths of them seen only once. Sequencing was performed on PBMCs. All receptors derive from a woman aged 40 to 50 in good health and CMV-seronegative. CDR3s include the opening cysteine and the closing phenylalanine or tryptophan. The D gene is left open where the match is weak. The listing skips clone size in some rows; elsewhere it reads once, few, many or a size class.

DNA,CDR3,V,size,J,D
TGTGCCAGCAGCCCCAGGGAATGGAGCACTGAAGCTTTCTTT,CASSPREWSTEAFF,TRBV7-8,-,TRBJ1-1,-
TGTGCCAGCAATTACCAGGGGCCGAACACTGAAGCTTTCTTT,CASNYQGPNTEAFF,TRBV5-8,few,TRBJ1-1,-
TGCGCCAGCAGCTTGCGTGGTAGCGGGGCACTACAAGAGACCCAGTACTTC,CASSLRGSGALQETQYF,TRBV5-1,-,TRBJ2-5,TRBD2
TGTGCCAGCAGTTGGGCCTCTTCGCTCTCTGAAGCTTTCTTT,CASSWASSLSEAFF,TRBV6-1,-,TRBJ1-1,-
TGTGCCAGCAGTGAAAACGACCGGGTACAGTTCTTC,CASSENDRVQFF,TRBV6-1,-,TRBJ2-1,-
TGTGCCAGCAGAATCGCCGGGGAGCTTTACGAGCAGTACTTC,CASRIAGELYEQYF,TRBV2,-,TRBJ2-7,-
TGCAGCGTTGAAGGACTCCCGAACACTGAAGCTTTCTTT,CSVEGLPNTEAFF,TRBV29-1,-,TRBJ1-1,-
TGCGCCAGCAGCTTACAGGGGCCTTTACGCAATGAGCAGTTCTTC,CASSLQGPLRNEQFF,TRBV5-1,once,TRBJ2-1,TRBD1
TGTGCCAGCAACGGACAGGGGGGCAGTCAGCCCCAGCATTTT,CASNGQGGSQPQHF,TRBV2,-,TRBJ1-5,TRBD1
TGTGCCAGCAGCTTAGGGGGGGGCCGTGAAGGCTACACCTTC,CASSLGGGREGYTF,TRBV7-2,-,TRBJ1-2,-
TGTGCCAGCAGCGCCGGGACAGGGGCCAACTACGAGCAGTACTTC,CASSAGTGANYEQYF,TRBV2,-,TRBJ2-7,TRBD1
TGTGCCAGCAGTCCCAGACTAGCGGGGGTCTACGAGCAGTACTTC,CASSPRLAGVYEQYF,TRBV27,once,TRBJ2-7,TRBD2
TGTGCCAGCAGCTTGGGACAGGTAGCTTTCTTT,CASSLGQVAFF,TRBV5-8,-,TRBJ1-1,-
TGTGCCAGCAGTCTACAGGGTTGCGAGCAGTACTTC,CASSLQGCEQYF,TRBV28,-,TRBJ2-7,-
TGTGCCAGCAGCTTAGCTAGCGGGAGGGTTTGGTACTACGAGCAGTACTTC,CASSLASGRVWYYEQYF,TRBV7-2,-,TRBJ2-7,TRBD2
TGCAGCGTGGCTACAGGGAGGGATCAGCCCCAGCATTTT,CSVATGRDQPQHF,TRBV29-1,-,TRBJ1-5,-
TGCGCCAGCAGCCCACCCGTAGTGGGAGGGCGGATGAGCTACACCTTC,CASSPPVVGGRMSYTF,TRBV5-1,-,TRBJ1-2,-
TGTGCCAGCAGCCAAGTGGGAGCTCCCGAAGTCTATGGCTACACCTTC,CASSQVGAPEVYGYTF,TRBV4-2,-,TRBJ1-2,-
TGTGCCAGCAGTGAACCCTCCGGCCAGACCCCCGTGAGGGAAAAACTGTTTTTT,CASSEPSGQTPVREKLFF,TRBV6-1,few,TRBJ1-4,-
TGCGCCAGCAGCATGGAGCTAGGGGTCAAAAACATTCAGTACTTC,CASSMELGVKNIQYF,TRBV5-1,-,TRBJ2-4,-
TGTGCCAGCAGTGACCAGGCGAGTCAGCCCCAGCATTTT,CASSDQASQPQHF,TRBV6-1,once,TRBJ1-5,-
TGTGCCAGCAGTGACCGGGACAGGGGGGATACTGAAGCTTTCTTT,CASSDRDRGDTEAFF,TRBV2,-,TRBJ1-1,TRBD1
TGTGCTAGTGGTCCACCGACAGGGGGAGAGACCCAGTACTTC,CASGPPTGGETQYF,TRBV12-5,once,TRBJ2-5,TRBD1
TGTGCCAGCAGCAGCGACAGGAGTAATTCACCCCTCCACTTT,CASSSDRSNSPLHF,TRBV6-5,-,TRBJ1-6,-
TGTGCCAGCAGTACTACAGGGGCCGTCCACGAGCAGTACTTC,CASSTTGAVHEQYF,TRBV7-9,few,TRBJ2-7,TRBD1
TGTGCCAGCAGCGGGTTTGGGGGCACTGGGACAGATACGCAGTATTTT,CASSGFGGTGTDTQYF,TRBV9,-,TRBJ2-3,-
TGTGCCAGCAGTCAGACAGGGGGAAATCAGCCCCAGCATTTT,CASSQTGGNQPQHF,TRBV6-6,few,TRBJ1-5,TRBD1
TGTGCCAGCAGTATACTAGCGGGGGGCACAGATACGCAGTATTTT,CASSILAGGTDTQYF,TRBV27,-,TRBJ2-3,TRBD2
TGCAGCGTCAGAGACAGGGGGTATGGCTACACCTTC,CSVRDRGYGYTF,TRBV29-1,-,TRBJ1-2,TRBD1
TGTGCCAGTGCACCGGGACTAGATATCCACGAGCAGTACTTC,CASAPGLDIHEQYF,TRBV27,-,TRBJ2-7,TRBD2
TGTGCCAGCAGAACTTCAAAAGGCGGATATAGCAATCAGCCCCAGCATTTT,CASRTSKGGYSNQPQHF,TRBV28,-,TRBJ1-5,-
TGTGCCAGCAGCTCGGAGGGGAGCGGGGTATTTGAGAATGAGCAGTTCTTC,CASSSEGSGVFENEQFF,TRBV5-6,-,TRBJ2-1,TRBD2
TGCAGCGCCCTTAGCGGGGCTGAGGGGGAGACCCAGTACTTC,CSALSGAEGETQYF,TRBV29-1,-,TRBJ2-5,TRBD2
TGCGCCAGCAGCCCTACCGGGAAAGAAGCTTTCTTT,CASSPTGKEAFF,TRBV4-1,-,TRBJ1-1,-
TGCAGCGTTGAAGATCCGGCGCGGGGGAGCTCCTACGAGCAGTACTTC,CSVEDPARGSSYEQYF,TRBV29-1,-,TRBJ2-7,TRBD2
TGTGCCAGCAGCGAGAGCGGCGATAGCGGGGGTCGGGAGCAGTTCTTC,CASSESGDSGGREQFF,TRBV9,once,TRBJ2-1,TRBD2
TGTGCCAGCAGTGAATCACGGACAGGGATGAACACTGAAGCTTTCTTT,CASSESRTGMNTEAFF,TRBV2,once,TRBJ1-1,TRBD1
TGTGCCAGCAGCTTAGTGGGGCCCCATAATTCACCCCTCCACTTT,CASSLVGPHNSPLHF,TRBV5-6,few,TRBJ1-6,-
TGTGCCAGCAGCGTAGCTCCACAGGGATCTGAAAAACTGTTTTTT,CASSVAPQGSEKLFF,TRBV9,-,TRBJ1-4,-
TGTGCCAGCAGCCAAGATCTCCGAGGGAATAATGAAAAACTGTTTTTT,CASSQDLRGNNEKLFF,TRBV4-2,-,TRBJ1-4,-
TGTGCCATCAGCGGGACAGGGTACACCGGGGAGCTGTTTTTT,CAISGTGYTGELFF,TRBV10-3,-,TRBJ2-2,TRBD1
TGTGCCAGCAGTGCCGGGACTACTAACAATGAGCAGTTCTTC,CASSAGTTNNEQFF,TRBV28,-,TRBJ2-1,TRBD2
TGCGCCAGCAGCTTAGGCACTATATCCTACGAGCAGTACTTC,CASSLGTISYEQYF,TRBV5-1,-,TRBJ2-7,-
TGTGCCAGCAGCTTGTCCAGGGAAAACACCGGGGAGCTGTTTTTT,CASSLSRENTGELFF,TRBV5-6,-,TRBJ2-2,-
TGTGCCAGCAGATGGGGGGGGGAGGTGGACGAGCAGTACTTC,CASRWGGEVDEQYF,TRBV6-6,-,TRBJ2-7,TRBD2
TGTGCCAGTAGTACCGGACAGGCCCAGCTGTTTTTT,CASSTGQAQLFF,TRBV19,-,TRBJ1-4,TRBD1
TGCAGCGTTGAAGCAAGGGAGGGAGGGGACCGCCCAGATACGCAGTATTTT,CSVEAREGGDRPDTQYF,TRBV29-1,-,TRBJ2-3,TRBD2
TGTGCCAGCAGTTATGGGAGGGTGAGACGAGAAGAAAAACTGTTTTTT,CASSYGRVRREEKLFF,TRBV6-5,-,TRBJ1-4,-
TGTGCCAGCAGCTTCAATACGGGGGGGGTGGAGACCCAGTACTTC,CASSFNTGGVETQYF,TRBV7-6,-,TRBJ2-5,TRBD2
TGTGCCAGCAGCGACGGGGGGGTAGAGACTGAAGCTTTCTTT,CASSDGGVETEAFF,TRBV7-8,-,TRBJ1-1,-
TGTTCCAGCACCCTCGGAGGGAATGAGCAGTTCTTC,CSSTLGGNEQFF,TRBV7-9,-,TRBJ2-1,-
TGTGCCAGCAGCCCCGGGCGGGATGAGCAGTTCTTC,CASSPGRDEQFF,TRBV7-6,once,TRBJ2-1,-
TGTGCCAGTAGCCCCGGGACAGGGGGCAATCAGCCCCAGCATTTT,CASSPGTGGNQPQHF,TRBV19,-,TRBJ1-5,TRBD1
TGTGCCAGCAGTCCCGGACAGGGGGCCCCCTCCTACGAGCAGTACTTC,CASSPGQGAPSYEQYF,TRBV27,-,TRBJ2-7,TRBD1